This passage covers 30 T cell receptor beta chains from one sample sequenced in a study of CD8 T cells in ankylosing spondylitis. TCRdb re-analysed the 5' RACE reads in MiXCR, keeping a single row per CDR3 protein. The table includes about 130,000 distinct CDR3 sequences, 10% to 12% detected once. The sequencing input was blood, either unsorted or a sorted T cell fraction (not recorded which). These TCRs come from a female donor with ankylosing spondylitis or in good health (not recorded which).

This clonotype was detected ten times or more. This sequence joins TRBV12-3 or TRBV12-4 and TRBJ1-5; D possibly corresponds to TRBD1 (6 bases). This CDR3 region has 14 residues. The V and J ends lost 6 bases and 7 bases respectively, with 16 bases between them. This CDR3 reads CASSHAERGQPQHF. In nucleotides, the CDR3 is TGTGCCAGCAGCCACGCGGAGAGGGGGCAGCCCCAGCATTTT.

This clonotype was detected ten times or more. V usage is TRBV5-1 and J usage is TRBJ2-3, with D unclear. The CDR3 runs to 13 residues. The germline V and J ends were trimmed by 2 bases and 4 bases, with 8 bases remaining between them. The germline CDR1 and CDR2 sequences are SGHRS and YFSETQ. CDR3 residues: CASSLGLADTQYF. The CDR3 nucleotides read TGCGCCAGCAGCTTAGGATTGGCAGATACGCAGTATTTT.

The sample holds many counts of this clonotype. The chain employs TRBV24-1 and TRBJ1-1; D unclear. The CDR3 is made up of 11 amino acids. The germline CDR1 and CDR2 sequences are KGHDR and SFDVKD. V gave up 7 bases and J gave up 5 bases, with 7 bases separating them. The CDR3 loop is CATRIGTEAFF. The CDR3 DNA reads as TGTGCCACCAGAATCGGGACTGAAGCTTTCTTT.

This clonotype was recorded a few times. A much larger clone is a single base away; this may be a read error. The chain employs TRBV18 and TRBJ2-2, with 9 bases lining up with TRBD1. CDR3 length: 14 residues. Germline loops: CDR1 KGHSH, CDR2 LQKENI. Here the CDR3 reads CVSSWDRDTGELFF. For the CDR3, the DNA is TGTGTCAGCTCCTGGGACAGGGACACCGGGGAGCTGTTTTTT. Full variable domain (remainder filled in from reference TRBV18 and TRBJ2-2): NAGVMQNPRHLVRRRGQEARLRCSPMKGHSHVYWYRQLPEEGLKFMVYLQKENIIDESGMPKERFSAEFPKEGPSILRIQQVVRGDSAAYFCVSSWDRDTGELFFGEGSRLTVL.

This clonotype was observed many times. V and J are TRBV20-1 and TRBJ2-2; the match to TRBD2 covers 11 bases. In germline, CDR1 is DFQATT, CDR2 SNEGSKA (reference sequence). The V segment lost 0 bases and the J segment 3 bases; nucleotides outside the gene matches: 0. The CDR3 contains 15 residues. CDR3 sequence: CSARDSGGDTGELFF. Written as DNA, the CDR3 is TGCAGTGCTAGAGATAGCGGGGGGGACACCGGGGAGCTGTTTTTT.

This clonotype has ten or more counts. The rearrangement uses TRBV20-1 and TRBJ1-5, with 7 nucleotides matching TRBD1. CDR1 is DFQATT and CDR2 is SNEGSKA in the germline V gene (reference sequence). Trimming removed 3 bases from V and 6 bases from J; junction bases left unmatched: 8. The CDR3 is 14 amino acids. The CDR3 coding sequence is TGCAGTGCTAGTGGCCCAGGGGGTGTTCAGCCCCAGCATTTT. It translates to CSASGPGGVQPQHF.

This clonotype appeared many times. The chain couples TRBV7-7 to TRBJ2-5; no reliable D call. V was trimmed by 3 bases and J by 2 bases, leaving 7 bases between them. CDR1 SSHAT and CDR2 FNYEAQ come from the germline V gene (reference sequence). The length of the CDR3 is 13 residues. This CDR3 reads CASSFRRQETQYF. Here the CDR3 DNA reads TGTGCCAGCAGCTTCCGGCGGCAAGAGACCCAGTACTTC.

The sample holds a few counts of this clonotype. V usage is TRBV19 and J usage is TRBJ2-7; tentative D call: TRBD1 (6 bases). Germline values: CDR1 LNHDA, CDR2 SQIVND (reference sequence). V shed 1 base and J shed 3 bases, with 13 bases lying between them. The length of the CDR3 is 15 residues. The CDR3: CASSIGLTGVYEQYF. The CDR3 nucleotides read TGTGCCAGTAGTATAGGCTTGACAGGAGTCTACGAGCAGTACTTC.

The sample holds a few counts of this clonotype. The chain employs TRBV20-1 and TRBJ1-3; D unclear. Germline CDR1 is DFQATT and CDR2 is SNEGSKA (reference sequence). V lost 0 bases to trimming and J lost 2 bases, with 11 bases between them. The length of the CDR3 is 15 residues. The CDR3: CSARDFPGTGNTIYF. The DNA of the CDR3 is TGCAGTGCTAGAGACTTCCCCGGAACTGGAAACACCATATATTTT.

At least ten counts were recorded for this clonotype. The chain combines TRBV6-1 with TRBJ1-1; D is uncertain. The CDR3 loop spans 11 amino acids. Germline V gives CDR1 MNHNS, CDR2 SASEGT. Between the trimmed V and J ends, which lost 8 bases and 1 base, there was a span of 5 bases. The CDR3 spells CASETNTEAFF. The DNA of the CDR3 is TGTGCCAGCGAGACGAACACTGAAGCTTTCTTT.

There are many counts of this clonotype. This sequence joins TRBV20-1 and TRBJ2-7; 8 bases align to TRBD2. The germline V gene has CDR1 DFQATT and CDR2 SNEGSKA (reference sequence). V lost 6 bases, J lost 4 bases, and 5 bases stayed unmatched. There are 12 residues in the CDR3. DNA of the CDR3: TGCAGTGCCGGGACTAGAGGATACGAGCAGTACTTC. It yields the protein CSAGTRGYEQYF.

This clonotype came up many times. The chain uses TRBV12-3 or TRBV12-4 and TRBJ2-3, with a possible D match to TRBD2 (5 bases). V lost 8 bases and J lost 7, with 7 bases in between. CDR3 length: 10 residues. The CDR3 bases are TGTGCCAGCGGAGGTTATACGCAGTATTTT. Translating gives CASGGYTQYF.

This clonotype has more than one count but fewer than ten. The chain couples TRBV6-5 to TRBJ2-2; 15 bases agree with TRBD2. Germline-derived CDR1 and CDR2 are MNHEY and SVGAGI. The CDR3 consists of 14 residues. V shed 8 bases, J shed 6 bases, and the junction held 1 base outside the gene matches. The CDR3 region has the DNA TGTGCCAGCCGGACTAGCGGGGGGGCCGGGGAGCTGTTTTTT. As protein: CASRTSGGAGELFF.

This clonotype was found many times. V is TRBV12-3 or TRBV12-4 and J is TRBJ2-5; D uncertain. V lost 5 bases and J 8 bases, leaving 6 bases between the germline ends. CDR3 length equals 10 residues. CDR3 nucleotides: TGTGCCAGCAGTCACCTCACCCAGTACTTC. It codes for CASSHLTQYF.

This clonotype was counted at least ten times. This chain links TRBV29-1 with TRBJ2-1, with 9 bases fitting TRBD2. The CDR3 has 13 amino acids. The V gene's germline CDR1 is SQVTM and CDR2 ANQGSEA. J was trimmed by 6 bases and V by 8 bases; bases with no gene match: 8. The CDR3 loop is CSLIAGVFNEQFF. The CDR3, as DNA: TGCAGCCTTATAGCGGGAGTCTTCAATGAGCAGTTCTTC.

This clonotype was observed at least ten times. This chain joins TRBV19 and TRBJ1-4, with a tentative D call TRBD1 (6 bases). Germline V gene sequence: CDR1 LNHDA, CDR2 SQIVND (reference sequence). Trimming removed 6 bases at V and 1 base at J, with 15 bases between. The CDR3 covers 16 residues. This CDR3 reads CASRTGKSGTNEKLFF. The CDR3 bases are TGTGCCAGTAGAACAGGGAAGTCCGGAACTAATGAAAAACTGTTTTTT.

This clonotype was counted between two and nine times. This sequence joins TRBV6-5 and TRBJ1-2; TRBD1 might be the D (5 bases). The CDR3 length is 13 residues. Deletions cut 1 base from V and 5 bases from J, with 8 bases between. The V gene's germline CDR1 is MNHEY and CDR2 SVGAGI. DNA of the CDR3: TGTGCCAGCAGTTACTTCTCAGGGTATGGCTACACCTTC. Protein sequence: CASSYFSGYGYTF.

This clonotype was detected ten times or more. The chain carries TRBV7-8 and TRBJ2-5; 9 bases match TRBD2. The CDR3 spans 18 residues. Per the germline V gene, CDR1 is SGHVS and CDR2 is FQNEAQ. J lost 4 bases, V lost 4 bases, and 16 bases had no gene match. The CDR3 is CASSSPSRGRGGRETQYF. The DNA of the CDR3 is TGTGCCAGCAGCTCCCCATCCCGGGGGCGGGGGGGCCGAGAGACCCAGTACTTC.

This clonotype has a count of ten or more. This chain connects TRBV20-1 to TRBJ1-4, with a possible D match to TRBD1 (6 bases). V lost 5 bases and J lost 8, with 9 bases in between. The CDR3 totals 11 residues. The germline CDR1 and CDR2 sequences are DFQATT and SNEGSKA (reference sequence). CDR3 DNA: TGCAGTGCTCCAGGGGAGGAAAAACTGTTTTTT. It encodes CSAPGEEKLFF.

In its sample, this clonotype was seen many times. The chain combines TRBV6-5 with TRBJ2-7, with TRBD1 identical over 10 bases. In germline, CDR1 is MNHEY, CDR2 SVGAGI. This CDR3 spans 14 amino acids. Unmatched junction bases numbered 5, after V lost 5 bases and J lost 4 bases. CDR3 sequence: CASSIDRGLYEQYF. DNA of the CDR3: TGTGCCAGCAGTATCGACAGGGGGCTTTACGAGCAGTACTTC.

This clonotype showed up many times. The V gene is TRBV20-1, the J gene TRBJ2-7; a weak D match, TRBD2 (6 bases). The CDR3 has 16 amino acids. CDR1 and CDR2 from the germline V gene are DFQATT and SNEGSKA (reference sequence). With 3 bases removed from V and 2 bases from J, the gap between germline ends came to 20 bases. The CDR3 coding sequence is TGCAGTGCTAGTACGGGGGACTCCGTAATTCCCTACGAGCAGTACTTC. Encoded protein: CSASTGDSVIPYEQYF.

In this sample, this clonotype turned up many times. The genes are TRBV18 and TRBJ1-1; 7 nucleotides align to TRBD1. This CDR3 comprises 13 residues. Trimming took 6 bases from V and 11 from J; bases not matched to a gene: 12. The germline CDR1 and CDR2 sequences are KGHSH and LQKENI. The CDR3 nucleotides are TGTGCCAGCTCTCGGGAGCCTGACAGGGATGCTTTCTTT. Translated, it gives CASSREPDRDAFF.

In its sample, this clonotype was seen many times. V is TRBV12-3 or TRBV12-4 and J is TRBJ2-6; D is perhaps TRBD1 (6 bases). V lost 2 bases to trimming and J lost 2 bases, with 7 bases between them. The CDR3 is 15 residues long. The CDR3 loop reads CASSLQGTGANVLTF. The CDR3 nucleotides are TGTGCCAGCAGTTTACAGGGGACTGGGGCCAACGTCCTGACTTTC.

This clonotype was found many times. In nucleotides, the CDR3 is TGCGCCAGCAGCTCGGGGGGCGAGCCTGAAAAACTGTTTTTT. Translating gives CASSSGGEPEKLFF. This rearrangement joins TRBV5-1 to TRBJ1-4; TRBD1 is a possible D gene (6 bases). The length of the CDR3 is 14 residues. Trimming stripped 3 bases from V and 7 bases from J, with 13 bases between. Germline V gene data show CDR1 as SGHRS and CDR2 as YFSETQ. The full variable domain, in which reference TRBV5-1 and TRBJ1-4 provide the parts outside the CDR3, is KAGVTQTPRYLIKTRGQQVTLSCSPISGHRSVSWYQQTPGQGLQFLFEYFSETQRNKGNFPGRFSGRQFSNSRSEMNVSTLELGDSALYLCASSSGGEPEKLFFGSGTQLSVL.

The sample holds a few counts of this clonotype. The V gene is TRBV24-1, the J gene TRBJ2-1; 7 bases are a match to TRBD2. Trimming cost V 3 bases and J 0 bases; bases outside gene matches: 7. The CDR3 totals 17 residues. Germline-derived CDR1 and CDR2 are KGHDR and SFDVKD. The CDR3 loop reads CATSDPIAGSSYNEQFF. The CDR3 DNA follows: TGTGCCACCAGTGATCCAATAGCGGGCAGCTCCTACAATGAGCAGTTCTTC.

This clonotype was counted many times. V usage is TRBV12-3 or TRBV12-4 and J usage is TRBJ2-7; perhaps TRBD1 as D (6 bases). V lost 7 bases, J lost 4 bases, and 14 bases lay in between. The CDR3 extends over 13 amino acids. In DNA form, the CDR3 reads TGTGCCAGCACCCTCCGAGGGGGTTACGAGCAGTACTTC. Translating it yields CASTLRGGYEQYF.

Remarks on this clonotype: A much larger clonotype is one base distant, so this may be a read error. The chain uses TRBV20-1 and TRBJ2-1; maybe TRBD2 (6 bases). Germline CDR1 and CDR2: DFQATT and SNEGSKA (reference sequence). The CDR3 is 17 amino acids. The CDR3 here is CSLPSGVGGGLLNGQFF. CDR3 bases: TGCAGTCTACCCTCGGGGGTCGGCGGCGGACTACTCAATGGGCAGTTCTTC.

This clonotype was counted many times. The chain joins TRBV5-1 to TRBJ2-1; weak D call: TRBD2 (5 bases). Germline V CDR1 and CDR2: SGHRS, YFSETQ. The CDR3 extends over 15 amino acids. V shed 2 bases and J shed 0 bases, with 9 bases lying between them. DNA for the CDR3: TGCGCCAGCAGCTTAGCGGATTACTCCTACAATGAGCAGTTCTTC. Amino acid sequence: CASSLADYSYNEQFF.

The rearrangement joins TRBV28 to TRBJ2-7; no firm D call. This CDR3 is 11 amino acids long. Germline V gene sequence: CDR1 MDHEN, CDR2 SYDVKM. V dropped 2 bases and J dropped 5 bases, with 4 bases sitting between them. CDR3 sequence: CASSLTNEQYF. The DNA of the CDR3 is TGTGCCAGCAGTTTAACTAACGAGCAGTACTTC.

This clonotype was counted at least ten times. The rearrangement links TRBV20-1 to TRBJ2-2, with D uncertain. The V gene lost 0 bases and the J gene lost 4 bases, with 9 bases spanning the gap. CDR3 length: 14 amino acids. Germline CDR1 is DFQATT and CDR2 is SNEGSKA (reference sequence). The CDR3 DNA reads TGCAGTGCTAGAGAAAACTTTATCACCGGGGAGCTGTTTTTT. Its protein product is CSARENFITGELFF.